This is a list of T cell receptor beta chains from one sample in a study of regulatory T cells in long-lasting Graves disease. Each CDR3 protein is one row after TCRdb ran MiXCR on the multiplex PCR reads. The sample has about 300,000 distinct CDR3 sequences; about 18% are singletons. This specimen consisted of peripheral blood mononuclear cells (PBMCs), obtained at new diagnosis, from a patient treated with antithyroid drugs. Source of these receptors: a female donor with Graves disease. Each CDR3 is given with its conserved first and last residue.

length	V	J	CDR3
15	TRBV3-1	TRBJ2-3	CASSQGLAVTDTQYF
15	TRBV6-5	TRBJ2-7	CASSLGPEGAYEQYF
16	TRBV20-1	TRBJ1-6	CSAHREAPGGSSPLHF
16	TRBV28	TRBJ1-4	CASSLGQGAFNEKLFF
18	TRBV6-2/TRBV6-3	TRBJ2-3	CASSKGTSRRFSTDTQYF
17	TRBV18	TRBJ2-6	CASSPPIADSGANVLTF
13	TRBV30	TRBJ2-1	CAWSGGPGNEQFF
15	TRBV6-1	TRBJ1-1	CASRKAGQGVTEAFF
14	TRBV12-5	TRBJ2-7	CASGWGSGSYEQYF
15	TRBV28	TRBJ1-5	CASSFVTGGNQPQHF
14	TRBV12-3/TRBV12-4	TRBJ2-5	CASSPGTGSETQYF
18	TRBV28	TRBJ1-2	CASSLPGMGSGGQYGYTF
19	TRBV18	TRBJ2-2	CASSPSLLAGVNEAGELFF
13	TRBV30	TRBJ2-7	CAWSASGSHEQYF
15	TRBV7-9	TRBJ2-7	CASSEPVTGRYEQYF
15	TRBV5-1	TRBJ2-3	CASARAGEMTDTQYF
18	TRBV20-1	TRBJ2-3	CSARGALAMTFSTDTQYF
13	TRBV28	TRBJ1-2	CASSSGTIYGYTF
11	TRBV29-1	TRBJ2-7	CSVGEFYEQYF
13	TRBV30	TRBJ2-7	CAWSPLFRVEQYF
16	TRBV3-1	TRBJ1-2	CASSQPGQDGLYGYTF
17	TRBV28	TRBJ1-5	CASSPRTTGGLGQPQHF
16	TRBV9	TRBJ2-1	CASSDTFTGGRNEQFF
17	TRBV28	TRBJ2-1	CASSLLEPAGTYNEQFF
12	TRBV29-1	TRBJ1-1	CSVVQANTEAFF
14	TRBV11-2	TRBJ2-7	CASSFATEAYEQYF
13	TRBV30	TRBJ2-5	CAWSVRQGETQYF
13	TRBV28	TRBJ1-4	CASSFAENEKLFF
15	TRBV5-5	TRBJ2-7	CASGVLAGTTYEQYF
15	TRBV5-1	TRBJ2-7	CASSQPGQVIREQYF
15	TRBV27	TRBJ1-1	CASIPDLAMNTEAFF
17	TRBV20-1	TRBJ2-5	CSARALSGTRPKETQYF
14	TRBV15	TRBJ1-4	CATSSSGYEEKLFF
14	TRBV28	TRBJ2-3	CASSLAQHTDTQYF
14	TRBV11-2	TRBJ1-1	CASRKDPGVRGAFF
16	TRBV11-3	TRBJ2-3	CASSLDPRRGTDTQYF
12	TRBV5-4	TRBJ1-1	CASSLGQAPAFF
14	TRBV11-2	TRBJ2-7	CASSTGQGPYEQYF
12	TRBV6-5	TRBJ2-5	CASSWDGGTQYF
20	TRBV7-8	TRBJ2-5	CAGSLVGARTSGEPKRAHYF
12	TRBV5-6	TRBJ2-5	CASSLGSETQYF
14	TRBV2	TRBJ2-7	CASNEDRGTYEQYF
17	TRBV19	TRBJ1-2	CASSITGQPYEPYGYTF
14	TRBV20-1	TRBJ2-1	CSASAGTGDNEQFF
15	TRBV11-2	TRBJ1-1	CASSLGAGRVSEAFF
16	TRBV7-3	TRBJ1-1	CASSPKTGGTDTEAFF
16	TRBV25-1	TRBJ2-2	CASSEAGQGNTGELFF
15	TRBV7-9	TRBJ1-1	CASSLKGAQNTEAFF
13	TRBV12-3/TRBV12-4	TRBJ2-7	CASGSTAQSFQYF
16	TRBV7-9	TRBJ1-1	CASSSEWGQGSTEAFF
15	TRBV9	TRBJ1-4	CASSVRTGLNEKLFF